These T cell receptor beta chains were read from a single sample in a study of blood T cell repertoires in COVID-19. Only in-frame clones appear in the TCRdb table, and some are missing; sequencing was by immunoSEQ multiplex PCR. The sample records 35,000 to 55,000 clones, around 86% being singletons. Sequencing was performed on peripheral blood. These receptors originate from a human donor in a cohort sampled during active COVID-19. The CDR3 runs from the conserved cysteine through the conserved F or W. Fields, in order: J gene, V gene, D gene, clone size, CDR3 DNA, CDR3 protein. D genes are given only for firm matches. Expanded clones get a size class; other rows say once, few or many, or leave the size out.

J: TRBJ2-1; V: TRBV10-3; D: .; size: .; DNA: TGTGCCATCAGCGAGAAGGGGTGTGGGAACACAGGGGCTAGGGGGGACAATGAGCAGTTCTTC; CDR3: CAISEKGCGNTGARGDNEQFF
J: TRBJ2-3; V: TRBV3-1/TRBV3-2; D: TRBD2; size: .; DNA: TGTGCCAGCAGCCAAGATCGGAAGCGGGAGGCAGATACGCAGTATTTT; CDR3: CASSQDRKREADTQYF
J: TRBJ2-3; V: TRBV9; D: TRBD2; size: .; DNA: TGTGCCAGCAGCGTAGGGGGCGGGAGAGTATGGATAGATACGCAGTATTTT; CDR3: CASSVGGGRVWIDTQYF
J: TRBJ2-7; V: TRBV4-1; D: TRBD2; size: few; DNA: TGCGCCAGCAGCCAAGTGGCGGGAGGGCTCTTATCGACGCCTAACGAGCAGTACTTC; CDR3: CASSQVAGGLLSTPNEQYF
J: TRBJ2-3; V: TRBV18; D: TRBD2; size: .; DNA: TGTGCCAGCTCACCTGGGGCTAGCGGGATCGTAGATACGCAGTATTTT; CDR3: CASSPGASGIVDTQYF
J: TRBJ2-1; V: TRBV5-4; D: .; size: .; DNA: TGTGCCAGCAGCCCAGGGGAAAATGAGCAGTTCTTC; CDR3: CASSPGENEQFF
J: TRBJ2-3; V: TRBV11-1; D: .; size: .; DNA: TGTGCCAGCAGCAAACCCCCCGAGGATACGCAGTATTTT; CDR3: CASSKPPEDTQYF
J: TRBJ2-3; V: TRBV5-1; D: .; size: .; DNA: TGCGCCAGCAGTGACCCCGGGGGTGGCACAGATACGCAGTATTTT; CDR3: CASSDPGGGTDTQYF
J: TRBJ1-2; V: TRBV10-3; D: .; size: .; DNA: TGTGCCATCAGTGAGCGTCTGACATATAACTATGGCTACACCTTC; CDR3: CAISERLTYNYGYTF
J: TRBJ2-4; V: TRBV5-1; D: .; size: .; DNA: TGCGCCAGCAGCTTAAACGACGGAGTAGCCAAAAACATTCAGTACTTC; CDR3: CASSLNDGVAKNIQYF
J: TRBJ1-2; V: TRBV19; D: TRBD1; size: .; DNA: TGTGCCAGTAGTATCGGGGACAGCAACTATGGCTACACCTTC; CDR3: CASSIGDSNYGYTF
J: TRBJ1-6; V: TRBV7-2; D: TRBD1; size: .; DNA: TGTGCCAGCAGCTCGGACAGGGGGTGGAGATCACCCCTCCACTTT; CDR3: CASSSDRGWRSPLHF
J: TRBJ1-4; V: TRBV5-1; D: .; size: few; DNA: TGCGCCAGCAGCTTGGACGGGAGGAGTGGTGAAAAACTGTTTTTT; CDR3: CASSLDGRSGEKLFF
J: TRBJ1-5; V: TRBV15; D: .; size: .; DNA: TGTGCCACCAGCAGAGCCAGTTACAATCAGCCCCAGCATTTT; CDR3: CATSRASYNQPQHF
J: TRBJ2-3; V: TRBV18; D: .; size: .; DNA: TGTGCCAGCTCACTGGTGGCCACAGATACGCAGTATTTT; CDR3: CASSLVATDTQYF
J: TRBJ2-1; V: TRBV11-2; D: .; size: .; DNA: TGTGCCAGCAGGTCGTGGTCGCGCAATCATGAGCAGTTCTTC; CDR3: CASRSWSRNHEQFF
J: TRBJ2-5; V: TRBV24-1; D: .; size: .; DNA: TGTGCCACCAGTGACCTCAGGGAAGAGACCCAGTACTTC; CDR3: CATSDLREETQYF
J: TRBJ1-1; V: TRBV2; D: .; size: .; DNA: TGTGCCAGCAGTGACAGGCGGGGGGACACTGAAGCTTTCTTT; CDR3: CASSDRRGDTEAFF
J: TRBJ2-5; V: TRBV28; D: .; size: .; DNA: TGTGCCAGCAGTTTATCCCCCGGTAAAGAGACCCAGTACTTC; CDR3: CASSLSPGKETQYF
J: TRBJ1-6; V: TRBV6-6; D: TRBD1; size: .; DNA: TGTGCCAGCAGTCGGACAGGGAGAGATTCACCCCTCCACTTT; CDR3: CASSRTGRDSPLHF
J: TRBJ2-7; V: TRBV2; D: TRBD1; size: .; DNA: TGTGCCAGCAGAATTCCAGGGGGTTCCGACCAGGCGCTGTCCTACGAGCAGTACTTC; CDR3: CASRIPGGSDQALSYEQYF
J: TRBJ1-1; V: TRBV28; D: .; size: .; DNA: TGTGCCAGCAGGGGGGACATATACACTGAAGCTTTCTTT; CDR3: CASRGDIYTEAFF
J: TRBJ2-3; V: TRBV30; D: TRBD2; size: .; DNA: TGTGCCTGGAGTATGAGCGGGAGGAGCACAGATACGCAGTATTTT; CDR3: CAWSMSGRSTDTQYF
J: TRBJ2-5; V: TRBV18; D: TRBD2; size: .; DNA: TGTGCCAGCTCACCCAGCGGGATAGCAGAGGTGGGAATTGAGACCCAGTACTTC; CDR3: CASSPSGIAEVGIETQYF
J: TRBJ2-5; V: TRBV3-1/TRBV3-2; D: .; size: .; DNA: TGTGCCAGCAGCCAAGGACGCGGTGAGACCCAGTACTTC; CDR3: CASSQGRGETQYF
J: TRBJ2-7; V: TRBV21-1; D: .; size: .; DNA: TGTGCCAGCAGCTCGGGACAGGGGACTAGCGGGAGTTATTACGAGCAGTACTTC; CDR3: CASSSGQGTSGSYYEQYF
J: TRBJ2-7; V: TRBV15; D: TRBD2; size: .; DNA: TGTGCCACCAGCAGACTAGCGGGAGTTGGTCTCGGGGCTCGGCAGTACTTC; CDR3: CATSRLAGVGLGARQYF
J: TRBJ2-3; V: TRBV7-3; D: .; size: .; DNA: TGTGCCAGCAGCCCAAAACAGGGAAGTACAGATACGCAGTATTTT; CDR3: CASSPKQGSTDTQYF
J: TRBJ2-7; V: TRBV6-5; D: .; size: .; DNA: TGTGCCAGCAGTTTAGTACAGGGTAGGTCCGAGCAGTACTTC; CDR3: CASSLVQGRSEQYF
J: TRBJ2-3; V: TRBV21-1; D: .; size: .; DNA: TGTGCCAGCAGCAAGAGCCCGTCACGGGAGCAGGGGGCCGGGGAGCGCACAGATACGCAGTATTTT; CDR3: CASSKSPSREQGAGERTDTQYF
J: TRBJ1-3; V: TRBV28; D: TRBD1; size: .; DNA: TGTGCCAGCAGTTCCACCGGGACAGGGGGGAGGAACACCATATATTTT; CDR3: CASSSTGTGGRNTIYF
J: TRBJ2-1; V: TRBV5-1; D: TRBD2; size: .; DNA: TGCGCCAGCAGCTTGGAACTAGCGGGAGGTCAGGAGCAGTTCTTC; CDR3: CASSLELAGGQEQFF
J: TRBJ2-7; V: TRBV5-1; D: .; size: .; DNA: TGCGCCAGCAGCTTGGTAGGTCAGGGTAGCAACGAGCAGTACTTC; CDR3: CASSLVGQGSNEQYF
J: TRBJ2-2; V: TRBV19; D: TRBD2; size: .; DNA: TGTGCCAGTAGTATAGGGCCAGCACGAAGGACCTCAAGCGGGAGAAGGGGCGGGGAGCTGTTTTTT; CDR3: CASSIGPARRTSSGRRGGELFF
J: TRBJ2-3; V: TRBV6-5; D: TRBD1; size: .; DNA: TGTGCCAGCAGCGCAGGGGGCGGCACAGATACGCAGTATTTT; CDR3: CASSAGGGTDTQYF
J: TRBJ2-5; V: TRBV5-6; D: TRBD2; size: .; DNA: TGTGCCAGCAGCTTGGCCGGACTAGCGGGAGGGCCACGGGAGACCCAGTACTTC; CDR3: CASSLAGLAGGPRETQYF
J: TRBJ2-3; V: TRBV9; D: TRBD2; size: .; DNA: TGTGCCAGCAGCGTAGAGGGACTAGCGGGATCGGGCACAGATACGCAGTATTTT; CDR3: CASSVEGLAGSGTDTQYF
J: TRBJ2-3; V: TRBV5-5; D: .; size: .; DNA: TGTGCCAGCAGGTTTGGTGGGACTAGCACAGATACGCAGTATTTT; CDR3: CASRFGGTSTDTQYF
J: TRBJ2-5; V: TRBV27; D: .; size: .; DNA: TGTGCCAGCAGTTTATTCGTCGCGGCGGAGACCCAGTACTTC; CDR3: CASSLFVAAETQYF
J: TRBJ1-1; V: TRBV10-3; D: .; size: .; DNA: TGTGCCATCAGACAAACGAACACTGAAGCTTTCTTT; CDR3: CAIRQTNTEAFF
J: TRBJ2-2; V: TRBV7-6; D: .; size: .; DNA: TGTGCCAGCAGCTTAAAAGGGAGCGATCTCCCCGGGGAGCTGTTTTTT; CDR3: CASSLKGSDLPGELFF
J: TRBJ2-1; V: TRBV5-1; D: TRBD2; size: .; DNA: TGCGCCAGCAGCTTTACCAAAATGGGTCTAGCGGGGGGCTCCTACAATGAGCAGTTCTTC; CDR3: CASSFTKMGLAGGSYNEQFF
J: TRBJ2-1; V: TRBV7-9; D: TRBD2; size: .; DNA: TGTGCCAGCAGCAAAACTAGCGGGAGCGGGTATGAGCAGTTCTTC; CDR3: CASSKTSGSGYEQFF